The rows below give T cell receptor beta chains drawn from one sample of a study of blood T cell repertoires in COVID-19. Measured with immunoSEQ multiplex PCR; TCRdb has only the in-frame clones, and not every one. The sample lists 140,000 or so clones, 89% occurring once. The sample taken for sequencing was peripheral blood. These receptors came from a human donor in a cohort sampled during active COVID-19. The CDR3 runs from the conserved cysteine through the conserved F or W. Fields, in order: J gene, V gene, clone size, D gene, CDR3 length, CDR3 DNA, CDR3 protein. D genes are given only for firm matches. Some rows mark clone size as missing; the rest say once, few, many or name a class of expanded clone.

>TRBJ1-1|TRBV18|-|-|14
TGTGCCAGCTCACTCGACAGTCTGAACACTGAAGCTTTCTTT
CASSLDSLNTEAFF
>TRBJ2-3|TRBV5-6|-|TRBD1|15
TGTGCCAGCAGCTTGCAGGGGGCCAGCACAGATACGCAGTATTTT
CASSLQGASTDTQYF
>TRBJ2-4|TRBV7-8|-|-|14
TGTGCCAGCAGCGGAACCGGGGACAAAAACATTCAGTACTTC
CASSGTGDKNIQYF
>TRBJ2-5|TRBV4-3|-|TRBD2|16
TGCGCCAGCAGCCTTTCGGCGGGGGGGCCCCCACAGACCCAGTACTTC
CASSLSAGGPPQTQYF
>TRBJ2-3|TRBV5-1|-|-|14
TGCGCCAGCAGCCCGCGCGGGCGAGGGGATACGCAGTATTTT
CASSPRGRGDTQYF
>TRBJ2-1|TRBV7-2|-|-|12
TGTGCCAGCAGCTTAGTCAGGGCTGAGCAGTTCTTC
CASSLVRAEQFF
>TRBJ2-7|TRBV3-1/TRBV3-2|-|-|14
TGTGCCAGCAGCTCAGGGACACTTACCTACGAGCAGTACTTC
CASSSGTLTYEQYF
>TRBJ2-5|TRBV27|many|-|15
TGTGCCAGCAGTTTAGATGATCCAGGCCAGGGGACCCAGTACTTC
CASSLDDPGQGTQYF
>TRBJ1-5|TRBV12-3/TRBV12-4|-|-|13
TGTGCCAGCAGTTTGGAGGAAAATCAGCCCCAGCATTTT
CASSLEENQPQHF
>TRBJ1-3|TRBV6-1|-|-|15
TGTGCCAGCAGTGAAGTAGTGAGCTCTGGAAACACCATATATTTT
CASSEVVSSGNTIYF
>TRBJ1-1|TRBV5-1|once|TRBD1|15
TGCGCCAGCAGCTTGGACAGGGGTGAAGACACTGAAGCTTTCTTT
CASSLDRGEDTEAFF
>TRBJ2-1|TRBV7-9|-|TRBD2|15
TGTGCCAGCACAAGTTGGGCTAGCGGAGACAATGAGCAGTTCTTC
CASTSWASGDNEQFF
>TRBJ2-3|TRBV5-1|-|TRBD1|16
TGCGCCAGCAGCCCGCGACAGGGGGTCGGCACAGATACGCAGTATTTT
CASSPRQGVGTDTQYF
>TRBJ2-7|TRBV5-1|-|-|15
TGCGCCAGCAGCATGGCCGGGTCAGGGTACGACGAGCAGTACTTC
CASSMAGSGYDEQYF
>TRBJ2-2|TRBV3-1/TRBV3-2|-|TRBD1|16
TGTGCCAGCAGCCAGATTGGACAGGGGGCAATCGGGGAGCTGTTTTTT
CASSQIGQGAIGELFF
>TRBJ1-5|TRBV5-6|-|-|16
TGTGCCAGCAGCCCCGGGCGGGATTATAGCAATCAGCCCCAGCATTTT
CASSPGRDYSNQPQHF
>TRBJ2-1|TRBV5-4|-|TRBD1|16
TGTGCCAGCAGCTTGTCAGTCGGGACAGGGGACAATGAGCAGTTCTTC
CASSLSVGTGDNEQFF
>TRBJ1-2|TRBV6-6|-|-|13
TGTGCCAGCATCCCCAGGTCGGACTATGGCTACACCTTC
CASIPRSDYGYTF
>TRBJ1-2|TRBV4-1|-|-|15
TGCGCCAGCAGCCAAGAACGGGGGAGGTCTTATGGCTACACCTTC
CASSQERGRSYGYTF
>TRBJ1-1|TRBV4-1|-|-|16
TGCGCCAGCAGCCAAGATCTGGGCGGGGGGAACACTGAAGCTTTCTTT
CASSQDLGGGNTEAFF
>TRBJ1-4|TRBV7-2|-|-|15
TGTGCCAGCAGCTTAGGAGGGGGATCTAATGAAAAACTGTTTTTT
CASSLGGGSNEKLFF
>TRBJ2-3|TRBV9|-|-|15
TGTGCCAGCAGCGTAGTCTCAGGGACAACAGATACGCAGTATTTT
CASSVVSGTTDTQYF
>TRBJ1-2|TRBV5-1|-|TRBD1|15
TGCGCCAGCAGCTTTGGGCGACAGGGTGTGGGTGGCTACACCTTC
CASSFGRQGVGGYTF
>TRBJ1-4|TRBV29-1|once|-|13
TGCAGCGCCGCGGTCGGGGGAAATGAAAAACTGTTTTTT
CSAAVGGNEKLFF
>TRBJ1-1|TRBV15|once|-|13
TGTGCCACCAGCTGGGCAGGAGGGGCTGAAGCTTTCTTT
CATSWAGGAEAFF
>TRBJ1-5|TRBV30|-|-|12
TGTGCCTGGAGTTCCATCGGGGGGTCCCAGCATTTT
CAWSSIGGSQHF
>TRBJ1-2|TRBV5-4|-|-|13
TGTGCCAGCAGCCAAAAAGAGGCTTATGGCTACACCTTC
CASSQKEAYGYTF
>TRBJ2-1|TRBV7-9|-|-|13
TGTGCCAGCAGCTTTTCTAGCCACAATGAGCAGTTCTTC
CASSFSSHNEQFF
>TRBJ2-7|TRBV2|-|TRBD2|17
TGTGCCAGCAGTGAAGCGCGGGCTAGCGGGGGGAGGAGGGAGCAGTACTTC
CASSEARASGGRREQYF
>TRBJ1-5|TRBV5-8|few|-|14
TGTGCCAGCAGCTTGTGGGGGGACAATCAGCCCCAGCATTTT
CASSLWGDNQPQHF
>TRBJ2-3|TRBV24-1|-|-|15
TGTGCCACCAGTGGCACTCGCGGGGGCACAGATACGCAGTATTTT
CATSGTRGGTDTQYF
>TRBJ1-2|TRBV27|-|TRBD1|15
TGTGCCACATGGGACAGAATGTCTCATAACTATGGCTACACCTTC
CATWDRMSHNYGYTF
>TRBJ2-3|TRBV5-1|-|TRBD2|19
TGCGCCAGCAGCCCGGGACTAGCGGGGCGATTTGTAGGCACAGATACGCAGTATTTT
CASSPGLAGRFVGTDTQYF
>TRBJ2-5|TRBV5-1|-|TRBD1|15
TGCGCCAGCAGCCGTGACAGGGGACAGGGGAAGACCCAGTACTTC
CASSRDRGQGKTQYF
>TRBJ2-7|TRBV5-5|-|-|14
TGTGCCAGCAGCGCGCAGGGTGACGCCTACGAGCAGTACTTC
CASSAQGDAYEQYF
>TRBJ2-3|TRBV19|-|TRBD1|14
TGTGCCAGTAGTACAGGGGGCGACACAGATACGCAGTATTTT
CASSTGGDTDTQYF
>TRBJ2-7|TRBV6-5|-|TRBD2|16
TGTGCCAGCAGTTACTCTGGGACTAGCGGTCCCTACGAGCAGTACTTC
CASSYSGTSGPYEQYF
>TRBJ2-7|TRBV19|-|TRBD1|15
TGTGCCAGCAAGAAGTTTGACAGGGAAGTCCACGAGCAGTACTTC
CASKKFDREVHEQYF
>TRBJ1-1|TRBV7-3|-|TRBD1|16
TGTGCCAGCAGCTCGCATCCAGGGGGCCTGAACACTGAAGCTTTCTTT
CASSSHPGGLNTEAFF
>TRBJ2-3|TRBV21-1|-|-|17
TGTGCCAGCAGCAAGCGACGGGGGGGTTCTAGCACAGATACGCAGTATTTT
CASSKRRGGSSTDTQYF
>TRBJ2-1|TRBV18|-|TRBD1|17
TGTGCCAGCTCACCAGGTCCCGGGACAGGGGGCTACAATGAGCAGTTCTTC
CASSPGPGTGGYNEQFF
>TRBJ2-7|TRBV7-2|-|-|14
TGTGCCAGCAGCCCCGTAGAGGACTCCTACGAGCAGTACTTC
CASSPVEDSYEQYF
>TRBJ2-2|TRBV6-6|-|-|13
TGTGCCAGCAGTTTTCAGGGGAACGGGGAGCTGTTTTTT
CASSFQGNGELFF
>TRBJ1-1|TRBV11-2|-|-|14
TGTGCCAGCAGCTTAGCGGGGGATGTAACTGAAGCTTTCTTT
CASSLAGDVTEAFF
>TRBJ2-2|TRBV4-1|-|TRBD2|17
TGCGCCAGCAGCCAACGAGCAGCGGGGGGCCTTACGGGGGAGCTGTTTTTT
CASSQRAAGGLTGELFF
>TRBJ1-1|TRBV7-2|few|-|14
TGTGCCAGCAGCTCCTCGGGGGAGGACACTGAAGCTTTCTTT
CASSSSGEDTEAFF
>TRBJ2-1|TRBV9|-|TRBD1|16
TGTGCCAGCAGCGTAGACAGGGGCGATTATGGCAATGAGCAGTTCTTC
CASSVDRGDYGNEQFF
>TRBJ1-3|TRBV6-5|few|TRBD1|15
TGTGCCAGCAGCCCGGGACAGACCTCTGGAAACACCATATATTTT
CASSPGQTSGNTIYF
>TRBJ1-1|TRBV5-4|-|-|16
TGTGCCAGCAGCTTGGCCGGGGAGGGGTTGAACACTGAAGCTTTCTTT
CASSLAGEGLNTEAFF
>TRBJ1-5|TRBV6-5|-|-|12
TGTGCCAGCGTGATGGCCAATCAGCCCCAGCATTTT
CASVMANQPQHF
>TRBJ1-1|TRBV9|once|TRBD1|14
TGTGCCAGCAGCGTCGCGACAGGGTCTGCTGAAGCTTTCTTT
CASSVATGSAEAFF
>TRBJ1-4|TRBV6-5|once|-|12
TGTGCCACCTCATACCGGCGGGAAAAACTGTTTTTT
CATSYRREKLFF
>TRBJ1-1|TRBV12-3/TRBV12-4|-|-|11
TGTGCCAGCAGTTTGTGGCCTGAAGCTTTCTTT
CASSLWPEAFF
>TRBJ2-2|TRBV5-4|few|-|13
TGTGCCAGCAGCTTACAGGGACCCGGGGAGCTGTTTTTT
CASSLQGPGELFF
>TRBJ2-7|TRBV3-1/TRBV3-2|once|-|13
TGTGCCAGCAGCCAACGATCACACTACGAGCAGTACTTC
CASSQRSHYEQYF
>TRBJ2-5|TRBV30|-|TRBD1|13
TGTGCCTGGAGTCGATCCAGGGGGGAGACCCAGTACTTC
CAWSRSRGETQYF
>TRBJ1-2|TRBV3-1/TRBV3-2|-|-|15
TGTGCCAGCAGCCAAGGGAGGGCAGGGTTCTATGGCTACACCTTC
CASSQGRAGFYGYTF
>TRBJ2-7|TRBV4-1|-|-|15
TGCGCCAGCAGCCAAGTGTGGCAGGGTTCCGGCGAGCAGTACTTC
CASSQVWQGSGEQYF
>TRBJ2-6|TRBV5-6|-|TRBD1|16
TGTGCCAGCAGCTTGCAAGGGACAGCTGGGGCCAACGTCCTGACTTTC
CASSLQGTAGANVLTF
>TRBJ1-1|TRBV6-5|-|TRBD1|14
TGTGCCAGCACGAGGACAGGGGGGTACACTGAAGCTTTCTTT
CASTRTGGYTEAFF